The 27 T cell receptor beta chains given below trace back to one sample, sequenced in a study of T cells expressing NK-cell markers. TCRdb re-called the 5' RACE reads and catalogs CDR3 proteins one per entry, DNA excluded. Its table lists some 340,000 distinct CDR3 sequences. Sequencing was done on a sample of blood T cells: a sorted CD56 or NKG2C T cell subset, CD4+ or CD8+ T cells, or bulk PBMC T cells (not recorded which). These receptors were taken from a man aged 18-75 years in good health.

The chain is built from TRBV13 and TRBJ2-7; the D call of TRBD1 rests on TCRdb alone, since no DNA is present to check it. The germline CDR1 and CDR2 sequences are PRHDT and FYEKMQ (reference sequence). The CDR3 covers 15 residues. The CDR3 spells CASSQRYRGGYEQYF.

This rearrangement joins TRBV15 to TRBJ2-7. CDR3 length equals 14 residues. CDR1 is LNHNV, CDR2 YYDKDF, per germline (reference sequence). CDR3 in amino acids: CATSPDGLSYEQYF.

J is TRBJ1-6 and V is TRBV2. The CDR3 length is 12 residues. Germline V gives CDR1 SNHLY, CDR2 FYNNEI. CDR3 loop: CASSDPRTPLHF.

The genes are TRBV15 and TRBJ1-1; TCRdb gives TRBD1 as the D gene, but with no DNA this cannot be confirmed. This CDR3 has 15 amino acids. The germline gives CDR1 LNHNV, CDR2 YYDKDF (reference sequence). The CDR3 sequence is CATSRKGAMNTEAFF. Variable domain in full (rest from reference TRBV15 and TRBJ1-1): DAMVIQNPRYQVTQFGKPVTLSCSQTLNHNVMYWYQQKSSQAPKLLFHYYDKDFNNEADTPDNFQSRRPNTSFCFLDIRSPGLGDTAMYLCATSRKGAMNTEAFFGQGTRLTVV.

V and J are TRBV20-1 and TRBJ2-1; TCRdb's D gene call, TRBD2, goes unchecked for lack of DNA. CDR3 length equals 17 residues. Germline V CDR1 and CDR2: DFQATT, SNEGSKA (reference sequence). CDR3: CSARVWNSGGLSNEQFF.

This chain uses TRBV12-3 or TRBV12-4 with TRBJ1-5; the D gene TCRdb calls, TRBD1, cannot be checked with no DNA. The CDR3 is 15 amino acids. CDR3 loop: CASSLRGQGYQPQHF.

The gene calls are TRBV23-1 and TRBJ2-5. TRBV23-1 belongs to the ORF category, with a function that is uncertain. The CDR3 length is 12 residues. The CDR3 sequence is CASSQSGRPQYF.

This CDR3 is CASSRTGESEQFF. V is TRBV27 and J is TRBJ2-1; TCRdb proposes TRBD1, but this gene call is untestable without DNA. The CDR3 totals 13 residues. Germline V lookup: CDR1 MNHEY, CDR2 SMNVEV (reference sequence).

The gene calls are TRBV4-1 and TRBJ2-1; the D call of TRBD2 rests on TCRdb alone, since no DNA is present to check it. The germline gives CDR1 MGHRA, CDR2 YSYEKL. The CDR3 totals 17 residues. The CDR3 sequence: CASSQDRGRGAYNEQFF.

J is TRBJ2-7 and V is TRBV11-2. CDR3 length: 14 amino acids. CDR1 is SGHAT and CDR2 is FQNNGV in the germline V gene. The CDR3 is CASSLIDMRYEQYF.

J is TRBJ1-6 and V is TRBV20-1; with no DNA, the TCRdb D assignment of TRBD1 cannot be verified. Germline V gives CDR1 DFQATT, CDR2 SNEGSKA (reference sequence). The CDR3 consists of 15 residues. The CDR3 region is CSASQQGRFNSPLHF.

J is TRBJ2-4 and V is TRBV29-1; without DNA, the TCRdb call of TRBD1 cannot be checked. The germline V gene has CDR1 SQVTM and CDR2 ANQGSEA. The CDR3 has 15 amino acids. The CDR3 loop reads CSAGDRGIGKNIQYF.

This chain connects TRBV7-9 to TRBJ1-4; the D call of TRBD1 rests on TCRdb alone, since no DNA is present to check it. In germline, CDR1 is SEHNR, CDR2 FQNEAQ (reference sequence). There are 14 residues in the CDR3. The CDR3 is CASSLAAGKEKLFF. The whole variable domain, remainder taken from reference TRBV7-9 and TRBJ1-4, is DTGVSQNPRHKITKRGQNVTFRCDPISEHNRLYWYRQTLGQGPEFLTYFQNEAQLEKSRLLSDRFSAERPKGSFSTLEIQRTEQGDSAMYLCASSLAAGKEKLFFGSGTQLSVL.

This rearrangement joins TRBV2 to TRBJ2-5; TCRdb proposes TRBD2, but this gene call is untestable without DNA. The CDR3 totals 13 residues. In germline, CDR1 is SNHLY, CDR2 FYNNEI. CDR3 sequence reads: CASSYGREETQYF.

The CDR3 loop is CASRLAGDSYEQYF. J is TRBJ2-7 and V is TRBV7-2. Looked up from germline, CDR1 is SGHTA and CDR2 is FQGNSA. The CDR3 contains 14 residues.

V is TRBV18 and J is TRBJ2-7; with no DNA, the TCRdb D assignment of TRBD1 cannot be verified. CDR3 length: 20 residues. The germline V gene has CDR1 KGHSH and CDR2 LQKENI. The CDR3 sequence: CASSPRWGKDRGLVGYEQYF. Full variable domain (rest looked up from reference TRBV18 and TRBJ2-7): NAGVMQNPRHLVRRRGQEARLRCSPMKGHSHVYWYRQLPEEGLKFMVYLQKENIIDESGMPKERFSAEFPKEGPSILRIQQVVRGDSAAYFCASSPRWGKDRGLVGYEQYFGPGTRLTVT.

The J gene is TRBJ2-1, the V gene TRBV29-1. The CDR3 runs 13 residues. The germline V gene has CDR1 SQVTM and CDR2 ANQGSEA. CDR3 in amino acids: CSVGRGSYNEQFF.

This chain uses TRBV7-6 with TRBJ2-3; TCRdb's assignment of TRBD2 cannot be checked, as there is no DNA. The length of the CDR3 is 16 residues. Germline-derived CDR1 and CDR2 are SGHVS and FNYEAQ. CDR3 sequence reads: CASSPRRGESSDTQYF. Together with reference TRBV7-6 and TRBJ2-3, the CDR3 gives the full variable domain: GAGVSQSPRYKVTKRGQDVALRCDPISGHVSLYWYRQALGQGPEFLTYFNYEAQQDKSGLPNDRFSAERPEGSISTLTIQRTEQRDSAMYRCASSPRRGESSDTQYFGPGTRLTVL.

This chain connects TRBV5-1 to TRBJ1-1; TCRdb gives TRBD1 as the D gene, but with no DNA this cannot be confirmed. The CDR3 is 15 amino acids. The germline CDR1 and CDR2 sequences are SGHRS and YFSETQ. Here the CDR3 reads CASSGIEGNNTEAFF.

The chain uses TRBV20-1 and TRBJ1-1; the TRBD1 assignment by TCRdb is unverifiable without DNA. The CDR3 loop spans 13 amino acids. CDR1 and CDR2 (germline): DFQATT, SNEGSKA (reference sequence). CDR3 in amino acids: CSAREDRVVKAFF.

This rearrangement joins TRBV11-2 to TRBJ2-3; there is no DNA to check the TCRdb D call of TRBD2. The germline gives CDR1 SGHAT, CDR2 FQNNGV. The CDR3 contains 19 residues. Here the CDR3 reads CASSSTPGLAGGSTDTQYF.

The chain links TRBV6-5 to TRBJ2-1; with no DNA, the TCRdb D assignment of TRBD1 cannot be verified. Germline loops: CDR1 MNHEY, CDR2 SVGAGI. CDR3 length: 12 residues. This chain's CDR3 is CASSYYAGEQFF.

The chain joins TRBV9 to TRBJ2-7; the TCRdb call, TRBD1, lacks DNA for checking. CDR1 SGDLS and CDR2 YYNGEE come from the germline V gene. The CDR3 covers 13 residues. This chain's CDR3 is CASSPTTGFVQYF.

The chain links TRBV4-1 to TRBJ1-2. In germline, CDR1 is MGHRA, CDR2 YSYEKL. This CDR3 has 13 amino acids. The CDR3 region is CASRPREDYGYTF.

The chain carries TRBV11-2 and TRBJ2-3. Germline CDR1 and CDR2: SGHAT and FQNNGV. The CDR3 totals 19 residues. The CDR3 is CASSPRRSLAFSNTDTQYF.

This rearrangement joins TRBV3-1 to TRBJ1-4; the TRBD1 assignment by TCRdb is unverifiable without DNA. Per germline, CDR1 LGHDT and CDR2 YNNKEL (reference sequence). The CDR3 contains 14 residues. CDR3 sequence: CASGKQGSNEKLFF.

V gene TRBV5-1 combines with J gene TRBJ2-1. Germline V lookup: CDR1 SGHRS, CDR2 YFSETQ. The CDR3 covers 17 residues. CDR3: CASSLPVDPSSYNEQFF. Using reference TRBV5-1 and TRBJ2-1 for the parts outside the CDR3, the full variable domain is KAGVTQTPRYLIKTRGQQVTLSCSPISGHRSVSWYQQTPGQGLQFLFEYFSETQRNKGNFPGRFSGRQFSNSRSEMNVSTLELGDSALYLCASSLPVDPSSYNEQFFGPGTRLTVL.